The subject of this entry is one T cell receptor beta chain. These data are taken from a study of tumor-infiltrating lymphocytes in localized non-small cell lung cancer. With 10 bases clipped from V and 7 bases from J, the junction kept 9 bases outside the gene matches. This CDR3 region has 13 residues. CDR1 and CDR2 (germline): MNHEY, SVGAGI. Clones were sequenced by immunoSEQ multiplex PCR, and TCRdb holds only the in-frame ones, with some missing. The sample lists approximately 17,000 clones; approximately 68% were seen once. Material: lung tumor tissue. The chain links TRBV6-5 to TRBJ1-4, with 7 bases matching TRBD1. The receptor comes from a human donor with non-small cell lung cancer. The CDR3 spells CAIARGRGEKLFF. The DNA of the CDR3 is TGTGCCATCGCGAGGGGGCGGGGTGAAAAACTGTTTTTT.